This T cell receptor (beta chain) was sequenced during a study of cytotoxic CD8 clonotypes in ibrutinib-treated CLL. For the study at large: Patients gave response samples after a median around eleven months of treatment, range 6 to 36. Study-level findings and limits: Treatment left the uncommon public clonotypes either contracted or stable in frequency. Baseline clonality exceeded age-matched healthy donors and tracked circulating CD8+ T-cell counts. Clonality was elevated at ibrutinib response and had returned toward baseline at progression.

V lost 1 base to trimming and J lost 8 bases, with 8 bases between them. This CDR3 comprises 13 residues. Germline V gene data show CDR1 as SGHDN and CDR2 as FVKESK. Some clones are missing from TCRdb's copy, which holds only in-frame ones; the method was immunoSEQ multiplex PCR. The sample carries 150,000 to 200,000 clones, nearly 90% recorded once. As for this clone: As yet, its antigen is unknown.

This rearrangement joins TRBV14 to TRBJ2-2; D unclear. The clonotype comes from a human donor with chronic lymphocytic leukemia. Sample: PBMCs, taken at disease progression, from a patient treated with ibrutinib. This CDR3 reads CASSQVVGGELFF. CDR3 coding DNA: TGTGCCAGCAGCCAAGTTGTAGGGGGGGAGCTGTTTTTT.